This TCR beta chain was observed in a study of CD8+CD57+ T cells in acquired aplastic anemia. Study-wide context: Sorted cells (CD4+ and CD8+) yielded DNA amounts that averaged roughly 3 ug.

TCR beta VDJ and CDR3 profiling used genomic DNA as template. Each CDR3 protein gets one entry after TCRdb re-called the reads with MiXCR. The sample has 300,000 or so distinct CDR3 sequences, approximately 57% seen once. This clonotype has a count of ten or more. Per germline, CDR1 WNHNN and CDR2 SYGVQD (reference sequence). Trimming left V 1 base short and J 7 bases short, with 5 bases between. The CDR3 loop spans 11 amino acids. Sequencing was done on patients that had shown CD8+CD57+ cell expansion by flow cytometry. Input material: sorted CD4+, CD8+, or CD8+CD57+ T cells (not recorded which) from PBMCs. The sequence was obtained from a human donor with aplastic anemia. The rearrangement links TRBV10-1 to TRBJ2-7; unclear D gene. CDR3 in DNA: TGCGCCAGCAGTGAGTTGGGTGAGCAGTACTTC. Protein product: CASSELGEQYF.